The subject of this entry is one T cell receptor (beta chain). TCRdb's table, derived via immunoSEQ multiplex PCR, lists solely in-frame clones and lacks some. The sample includes approximately 290,000 clones, more than 65% seen only once; the top ten take less than 20%. Seattle patients were enrolled during active infection and followed longitudinally. This entry is derived from a study of blood T cell repertoires in COVID-19. Turning to the study itself: The United States, Italy and Spain provided the acute and convalescent COVID-19 samples. In each case, the material was cDNA or gDNA derived from T cells, B-cell-depleted T cells, or PBMCs.

Sequencing input: peripheral blood. The TCR sequence derives from a person aged 70 to 80 with COVID-19, enrolled during active disease.

The CDR3 loop reads CASRTILGLAQSYEQYF. The CDR3 DNA sequence: TGTGCCAGCAGGACTATTCTGGGACTTGCTCAGAGCTACGAGCAGTACTTC. The genes are TRBV28 and TRBJ2-7, with D possibly matching TRBD2 (6 bases). Per germline, CDR1 MDHEN and CDR2 SYDVKM. The CDR3 has 17 amino acids. V gave up 6 bases and J gave up 3 bases, with 24 bases separating them.